Described below is a single T cell receptor (beta chain) sequence and its context. This entry comes from a study of shared T cell receptors in the human thymus. Germline lookup yields CDR1 MNHEY and CDR2 SVGAGI. With V trimmed by 4 bases and J by 7 bases, 5 bases remained unmatched. CDR3 length equals 14 residues. The assay was immunoSEQ multiplex PCR, and TCRdb's table has in-frame clones only and misses some. This sample yields some 700,000 clones, of which around 85% are seen a single time; about 0.011% belongs to the top ten. These records were also assigned to another study, of human thymus T cells. That investigation notes: Thymic and blood repertoires seemed to favor certain V and J genes.

This chain joins TRBV6-5 and TRBJ2-2; 8 nucleotides agree with TRBD1. The clonotype was recovered from a girl under three years old with a congenital heart defect. The sequencing input was thymocytes. CDR3 amino acids: CASSWTGPDGELFF. The CDR3 DNA is TGTGCCAGCAGTTGGACAGGGCCGGACGGGGAGCTGTTTTTT.